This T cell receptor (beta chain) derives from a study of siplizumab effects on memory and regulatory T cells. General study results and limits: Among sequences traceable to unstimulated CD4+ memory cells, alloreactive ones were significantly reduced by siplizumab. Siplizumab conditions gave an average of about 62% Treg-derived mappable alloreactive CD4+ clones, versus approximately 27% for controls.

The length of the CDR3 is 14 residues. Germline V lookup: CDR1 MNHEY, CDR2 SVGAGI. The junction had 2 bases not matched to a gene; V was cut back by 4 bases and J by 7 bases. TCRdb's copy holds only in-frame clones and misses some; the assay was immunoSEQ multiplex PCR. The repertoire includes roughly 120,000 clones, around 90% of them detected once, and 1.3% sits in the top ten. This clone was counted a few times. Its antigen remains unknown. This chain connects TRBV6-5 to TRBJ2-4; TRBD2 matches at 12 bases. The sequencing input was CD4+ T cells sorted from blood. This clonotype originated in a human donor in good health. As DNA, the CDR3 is TGTGCCAGCAGTTCGCTAGCGGGGGGGAACATTCAGTACTTC. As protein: CASSSLAGGNIQYF.